This T cell receptor beta chain was recovered during a study of patients and donors after allogeneic stem cell transplantation. TCRdb itself ran the RT-PCR reads through MiXCR, one entry per CDR3 protein. The sample lists about a million distinct CDR3 sequences, 15% to 20% occurring once. From germline, CDR1 is MNHEY and CDR2 SVGAGI. The CDR3 has 18 amino acids. Losses at the gene ends were 2 bases for V and 10 bases for J; bases not matched to a gene: 13. The chain carries TRBV6-5 and TRBJ2-1; 14 nucleotides align to TRBD2. Sample: blood, either unsorted or a sorted T cell fraction (not recorded which). The TCR was taken from a human donor who was either an allogeneic HSCT recipient or a stem cell or donor lymphocyte infusion donor (not recorded which). It is not recorded whose cells these are; they may come from a transplant donor. CDR3 sequence: CASSYLSPTSGGAEEQFF. CDR3 nucleotides: TGTGCCAGCAGTTACCTTTCCCCGACTAGCGGGGGGGCCGAAGAGCAGTTCTTC.